This is a list of T cell receptor beta chains from one sample in a study of blood T cell repertoires in COVID-19. Sequencing used immunoSEQ multiplex PCR; TCRdb keeps in-frame clones, though not all of them. This repertoire shows more than 150,000 clones, roughly 78% found once; its top ten account for 2.5% to 3%. The sequenced material came from peripheral blood. The receptors shown here come from a woman of 80 years or more with active or convalescent COVID-19. The CDR3 runs from the conserved cysteine through the conserved F or W. Each record gives: J gene, clone size, V gene, D gene, CDR3 protein, CDR3 DNA. A D gene is named only where the DNA matches it firmly. Clone sizes are given selectively: once, few, many, or a class where the clone is expanded.

j_call: TRBJ1-2; clone_size: few; v_call: TRBV5-1; d_call: .; cdr3_aa: CASSQSANYGYTF; cdr3_nt: TGCGCCAGCAGCCAGTCCGCTAACTATGGCTACACCTTC
j_call: TRBJ2-7; clone_size: once; v_call: TRBV10-3; d_call: .; cdr3_aa: CAISERTVRYEQYF; cdr3_nt: TGTGCCATCAGTGAGCGAACAGTTCGCTACGAGCAGTACTTC
j_call: TRBJ2-2; clone_size: .; v_call: TRBV6-5; d_call: .; cdr3_aa: CASRGIGYGELFF; cdr3_nt: TGTGCCAGCAGGGGCATAGGCTACGGGGAGCTGTTTTTT
j_call: TRBJ2-4; clone_size: .; v_call: TRBV27; d_call: TRBD2; cdr3_aa: CASSLGGGALNIQYF; cdr3_nt: TGTGCCAGCAGTTTGGGCGGGGGGGCCTTAAACATTCAGTACTTC
j_call: TRBJ1-6; clone_size: .; v_call: TRBV5-6; d_call: .; cdr3_aa: CASSFSGSNSPLHF; cdr3_nt: TGTGCCAGCAGCTTTTCGGGAAGTAATTCACCCCTCCACTTT
j_call: TRBJ1-5; clone_size: .; v_call: TRBV30; d_call: TRBD1; cdr3_aa: CAWSGQGGNQPQHF; cdr3_nt: TGTGCCTGGAGTGGACAGGGGGGCAATCAGCCCCAGCATTTT
j_call: TRBJ1-3; clone_size: .; v_call: TRBV5-6; d_call: .; cdr3_aa: CASSFPGDGNTIYF; cdr3_nt: TGTGCCAGCAGCTTCCCCGGGGATGGAAACACCATATATTTT
j_call: TRBJ2-7; clone_size: few; v_call: TRBV30; d_call: .; cdr3_aa: CAWGASYEQYF; cdr3_nt: TGTGCCTGGGGGGCTTCCTACGAGCAGTACTTC
j_call: TRBJ2-7; clone_size: .; v_call: TRBV3-1/TRBV3-2; d_call: TRBD1; cdr3_aa: CASSQGQGVEQYF; cdr3_nt: TGTGCCAGCAGCCAGGGACAGGGTGTGGAGCAGTACTTC
j_call: TRBJ2-4; clone_size: .; v_call: TRBV6-6; d_call: .; cdr3_aa: CASSYDSKAKNIQYF; cdr3_nt: TGTGCCAGCAGTTACGACTCTAAAGCCAAAAACATTCAGTACTTC
j_call: TRBJ2-3; clone_size: .; v_call: TRBV7-2; d_call: TRBD2; cdr3_aa: CASRRGGAADTQYF; cdr3_nt: TGTGCCAGCAGGCGCGGGGGGGCGGCAGATACGCAGTATTTT
j_call: TRBJ2-5; clone_size: .; v_call: TRBV28; d_call: .; cdr3_aa: CASSPRTEYQETQYF; cdr3_nt: TGTGCCAGCAGTCCCCGGACAGAGTACCAAGAGACCCAGTACTTC
j_call: TRBJ2-3; clone_size: .; v_call: TRBV10-3; d_call: TRBD1; cdr3_aa: CATGGQGAADTQYF; cdr3_nt: TGTGCCACCGGAGGACAGGGGGCGGCAGATACGCAGTATTTT
j_call: TRBJ1-4; clone_size: once; v_call: TRBV7-2; d_call: .; cdr3_aa: CASSFAGNEKLFF; cdr3_nt: TGTGCCAGCAGCTTTGCAGGAAATGAAAAACTGTTTTTT
j_call: TRBJ2-7; clone_size: once; v_call: TRBV5-1; d_call: .; cdr3_aa: CASSLAPGIDTYEQYF; cdr3_nt: TGCGCCAGCAGCTTGGCCCCAGGGATCGACACCTACGAGCAGTACTTC
j_call: TRBJ1-5; clone_size: .; v_call: TRBV9; d_call: .; cdr3_aa: CASSEDMGHQPQHF; cdr3_nt: TGTGCCAGCAGCGAAGACATGGGGCATCAGCCCCAGCATTTT
j_call: TRBJ1-2; clone_size: .; v_call: TRBV7-2; d_call: TRBD1; cdr3_aa: CASSLDRVGADGYTF; cdr3_nt: TGTGCCAGCAGCCTCGACAGGGTGGGGGCGGATGGCTACACCTTC
j_call: TRBJ2-1; clone_size: .; v_call: TRBV4-1; d_call: TRBD1; cdr3_aa: CASSQGQGAWNEQFF; cdr3_nt: TGCGCCAGCAGCCAAGGACAGGGGGCTTGGAATGAGCAGTTCTTC
j_call: TRBJ1-2; clone_size: once; v_call: TRBV27; d_call: TRBD1; cdr3_aa: CASSPSWTGRYGYTF; cdr3_nt: TGTGCCAGCAGTCCTTCATGGACAGGGAGGTATGGCTACACCTTC
j_call: TRBJ2-2; clone_size: .; v_call: TRBV7-6; d_call: .; cdr3_aa: CASSLVYSNTGELFF; cdr3_nt: TGTGCCAGCAGCTTAGTATACAGTAACACCGGGGAGCTGTTTTTT
j_call: TRBJ1-1; clone_size: .; v_call: TRBV11-2; d_call: .; cdr3_aa: CASSLDSQGWAFF; cdr3_nt: TGTGCCAGCAGCTTAGATAGCCAGGGATGGGCTTTCTTT
j_call: TRBJ1-5; clone_size: once; v_call: TRBV19; d_call: .; cdr3_aa: CASSDDTNQPQHF; cdr3_nt: TGTGCCAGTAGTGATGACACCAATCAGCCCCAGCATTTT
j_call: TRBJ1-5; clone_size: .; v_call: TRBV29-1; d_call: .; cdr3_aa: CSVLTQVNQPQHF; cdr3_nt: TGCAGCGTTTTAACACAGGTGAACCAGCCCCAGCATTTT
j_call: TRBJ1-2; clone_size: .; v_call: TRBV3-1/TRBV3-2; d_call: TRBD1; cdr3_aa: CASSHLQGAGNTF; cdr3_nt: TGTGCCAGCAGCCATCTACAGGGGGCCGGGAACACCTTC
j_call: TRBJ2-3; clone_size: .; v_call: TRBV4-1; d_call: TRBD2; cdr3_aa: CASSQGPSGGVADTQYF; cdr3_nt: TGCGCCAGCAGCCAAGGGCCTAGCGGGGGTGTGGCAGATACGCAGTATTTT
j_call: TRBJ1-4; clone_size: .; v_call: TRBV6-2/TRBV6-3; d_call: TRBD1; cdr3_aa: CASSYDGQGASNEKLFF; cdr3_nt: TGTGCCAGCAGTTACGACGGACAGGGGGCATCTAATGAAAAACTGTTTTTT
j_call: TRBJ1-1; clone_size: .; v_call: TRBV19; d_call: TRBD1; cdr3_aa: CASSIDPTGVNTEAFF; cdr3_nt: TGTGCCAGTAGTATAGACCCGACAGGGGTGAACACTGAAGCTTTCTTT
j_call: TRBJ2-2; clone_size: .; v_call: TRBV28; d_call: TRBD1; cdr3_aa: CASFDRVGTGELFF; cdr3_nt: TGTGCCAGTTTCGACAGGGTAGGGACCGGGGAGCTGTTTTTT
j_call: TRBJ2-3; clone_size: few; v_call: TRBV6-6; d_call: .; cdr3_aa: CASSYATGISTDTQYF; cdr3_nt: TGTGCCAGCAGTTACGCCACAGGAATCTCAACAGATACGCAGTATTTT
j_call: TRBJ2-5; clone_size: .; v_call: TRBV5-4; d_call: TRBD2; cdr3_aa: CASSIRRASGGNQETQYF; cdr3_nt: TGTGCCAGCAGCATCCGGAGGGCTAGCGGGGGGAATCAAGAGACCCAGTACTTC
j_call: TRBJ1-6; clone_size: .; v_call: TRBV3-1/TRBV3-2; d_call: TRBD1; cdr3_aa: CASSPNRGANSPLHF; cdr3_nt: TGTGCCAGCAGCCCCAACAGGGGTGCTAATTCACCCCTCCACTTT
j_call: TRBJ1-1; clone_size: .; v_call: TRBV7-9; d_call: TRBD1; cdr3_aa: CASSFQGANTEAFF; cdr3_nt: TGTGCCAGCAGCTTTCAGGGGGCGAACACTGAAGCTTTCTTT
j_call: TRBJ1-1; clone_size: .; v_call: TRBV19; d_call: .; cdr3_aa: CASSIVRRVNTEAFF; cdr3_nt: TGTGCCAGTAGTATAGTTCGCAGGGTGAACACTGAAGCTTTCTTT
j_call: TRBJ1-5; clone_size: .; v_call: TRBV6-2/TRBV6-3; d_call: .; cdr3_aa: CASSGEGSVPQGQPQHF; cdr3_nt: TGTGCCAGCAGTGGGGAGGGTTCAGTACCGCAGGGACAGCCCCAGCATTTT